This entry features one T cell receptor beta chain sequence. Its antigen is not identified. This sample was taken from a study of T cell responses to AZD1222 COVID-19 vaccine. Libraries were prepared by immunoSEQ multiplex PCR; TCRdb keeps only in-frame clonotypes and omits some of them. Of fewer than 100,000 clones listed, around 90% were seen once; the top ten hold over 1.1%. Study-level findings and limits: Repertoires were obtained only post-peak T cell response. CD4 TCRs linked to vaccination spanned spike, dominating at 160-218 and 743-854.

Deletions cut 4 bases from V and 6 bases from J, with 13 bases between. The CDR3 consists of 14 residues. CDR1 and CDR2 from the germline V gene are SGHRS and YFSETQ. The TCR originated in an adult who received the AZD1222 COVID-19 vaccine. Sequenced here: peripheral blood, sampled 28 days after the second AZD1222 dose. This chain links TRBV5-1 with TRBJ1-4; perhaps TRBD1 as D (6 bases). The CDR3 nucleotides are TGCGCCAGCAGCGCCGCGGCAGGGGATGAAAAACTGTTTTTT. Its protein is CASSAAAGDEKLFF. The full variable domain, in which reference TRBV5-1 and TRBJ1-4 provide the parts outside the CDR3, is KAGVTQTPRYLIKTRGQQVTLSCSPISGHRSVSWYQQTPGQGLQFLFEYFSETQRNKGNFPGRFSGRQFSNSRSEMNVSTLELGDSALYLCASSAAAGDEKLFFGSGTQLSVL.